A selection of T cell receptor beta chains follows, all from one sample in a study of cytomegalovirus exposure and HLA in healthy donors. Repertoires were generated with immunoSEQ multiplex PCR, while TCRdb's copy carries only in-frame clones and drops some. The repertoire consists of approximately 160,000 clones, with about 90% occurring once and the leading ten covering around 2.7%. Input material: PBMCs. The receptors derive from a woman aged 18 to 35 in good health and CMV-seropositive. CDR3s include the opening cysteine and the closing phenylalanine or tryptophan. Fields, in order: J gene, D gene, V gene, CDR3 protein. The D gene is left open where the match is weak.

j_gene: TRBJ2-5; d_gene: NA; v_gene: TRBV19; CDR3aa: CATRGSGSQETQYF
j_gene: TRBJ2-1; d_gene: TRBD2; v_gene: TRBV7-7; CDR3aa: CASSLALAGGEQFF
j_gene: TRBJ1-5; d_gene: NA; v_gene: TRBV4-3; CDR3aa: CASSQALGTGNQPQHF
j_gene: TRBJ2-7; d_gene: TRBD1; v_gene: TRBV7-2; CDR3aa: CASRPGTETYEQYF
j_gene: TRBJ2-7; d_gene: TRBD2; v_gene: TRBV18; CDR3aa: CASSPSGGSSYEQYF
j_gene: TRBJ2-7; d_gene: TRBD1; v_gene: TRBV19; CDR3aa: CASSGTRDSSYEQYF
j_gene: TRBJ2-7; d_gene: NA; v_gene: TRBV4-3; CDR3aa: CASSQDKQSAYEQYF
j_gene: TRBJ1-1; d_gene: NA; v_gene: TRBV7-9; CDR3aa: CASSLKSGVNTEAFF
j_gene: TRBJ1-2; d_gene: TRBD1; v_gene: TRBV4-1; CDR3aa: CASRPPGQGIGYTF
j_gene: TRBJ1-1; d_gene: NA; v_gene: TRBV6-4; CDR3aa: CASSASSDTEAFF
j_gene: TRBJ1-6; d_gene: NA; v_gene: TRBV4-1; CDR3aa: CASSQRGGADNSPLHF
j_gene: TRBJ2-1; d_gene: NA; v_gene: TRBV27; CDR3aa: CASRLGVRDEQFF
j_gene: TRBJ1-2; d_gene: TRBD1; v_gene: TRBV6-4; CDR3aa: CASRARGAYYGYTF